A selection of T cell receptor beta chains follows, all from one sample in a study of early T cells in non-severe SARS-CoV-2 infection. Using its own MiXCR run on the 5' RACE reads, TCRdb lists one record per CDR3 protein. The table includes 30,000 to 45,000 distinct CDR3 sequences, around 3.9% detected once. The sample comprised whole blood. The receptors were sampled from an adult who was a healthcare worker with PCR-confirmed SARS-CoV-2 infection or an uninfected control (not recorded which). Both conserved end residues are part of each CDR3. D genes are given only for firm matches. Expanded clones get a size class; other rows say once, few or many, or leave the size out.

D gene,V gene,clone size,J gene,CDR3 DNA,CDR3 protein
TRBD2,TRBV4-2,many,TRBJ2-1,TGTGCCAGCAGCCAAGCAGTAACTAGCGGATCATACAATGAGCAGTTCTTC,CASSQAVTSGSYNEQFF
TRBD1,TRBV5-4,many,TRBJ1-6,TGTGCCAGCAGCTTGCGTTCGGGACAGGGAAGCTCACCCCTCCACTTT,CASSLRSGQGSSPLHF
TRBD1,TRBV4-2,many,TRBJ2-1,TGTGCCAGCAGCCATTTGGGGGGACAGGCTACATACAATGAGCAGTTCTTC,CASSHLGGQATYNEQFF
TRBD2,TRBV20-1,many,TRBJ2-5,TGCAGTGCCCGACCGGCTAGCGGGACCCAGTACTTC,CSARPASGTQYF
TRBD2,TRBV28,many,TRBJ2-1,TGTGCCAGCAGTCTAGCGGGAGGGAGCAATGAGCAGTTCTTC,CASSLAGGSNEQFF
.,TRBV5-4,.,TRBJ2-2,TGTGCCAGCAGCGGAGCAAGACCGAACACCGGGGAGCTGTTTTTT,CASSGARPNTGELFF
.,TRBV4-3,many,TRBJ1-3,TGCGCCAGCAGCCAAGATAGCGGGCGCACCATATATTTT,CASSQDSGRTIYF
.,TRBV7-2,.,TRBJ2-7,TGTGCCAGCAGCTCCTTTAAGGGACCTTACGAGCAGTACTTC,CASSSFKGPYEQYF
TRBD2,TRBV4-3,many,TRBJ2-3,TGCGCCAGCAGCCGAATGGCGGGAGGCTCTACAGATACGCAGTATTTT,CASSRMAGGSTDTQYF
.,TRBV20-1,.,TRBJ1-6,TGCAGTGCTAGACCTTTACTGCAGAAGCGGGGTTCACCCCTCCACTTT,CSARPLLQKRGSPLHF
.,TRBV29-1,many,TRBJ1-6,TGCAGCGTTGAAATCGGAAGGCTCCTCCACTTT,CSVEIGRLLHF
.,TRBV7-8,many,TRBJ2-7,TGTGCCAGCAGCTCCTCCGGGGGTTCCTACGAGCAGTACTTC,CASSSSGGSYEQYF
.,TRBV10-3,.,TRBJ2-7,TGTGCCAACACCTCACCGGCGACTGGGTTCTACGAGCAGTACTTC,CANTSPATGFYEQYF
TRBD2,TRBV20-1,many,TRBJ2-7,TGCAGTGCTAGCCGGCGACTAGCGGGAGGGTCCTACGAGCAGTACTTC,CSASRRLAGGSYEQYF
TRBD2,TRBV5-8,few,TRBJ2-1,TGTGCCAGCAGCTGGTCCCTAGCGGGAGACTATGAGCAGTTCTTC,CASSWSLAGDYEQFF
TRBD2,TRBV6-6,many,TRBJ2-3,TGTGCCAGCAGTGTGACTAGCGCCACAGATACGCAGTATTTT,CASSVTSATDTQYF
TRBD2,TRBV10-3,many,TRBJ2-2,TGTGCCATCCCCGGGACTAGCGGGTTGAACACCGGGGAGCTGTTTTTT,CAIPGTSGLNTGELFF
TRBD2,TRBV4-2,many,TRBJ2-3,TGTGCCAGCAGCCAGCGAATAGCGGGAGACCCTAGCACAGATACGCAGTATTTT,CASSQRIAGDPSTDTQYF
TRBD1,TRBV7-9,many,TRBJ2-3,TGTGCCAGCAGGCCAACAGGGGGAGATACGCAGTATTTT,CASRPTGGDTQYF
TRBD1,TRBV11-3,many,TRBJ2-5,TGTGCCAGCAGCTTAGGGACAGGGGGCCTGAAAGAGACCCAGTACTTC,CASSLGTGGLKETQYF
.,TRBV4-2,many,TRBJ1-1,TGTGCCAGCAGCCAAGATCTAGGGGCGCGGGGGGAAGCTTTCTTT,CASSQDLGARGEAFF
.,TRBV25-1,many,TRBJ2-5,TGTGCCAGCAGTGAACAGATAGGACAAGAGACCCAGTACTTC,CASSEQIGQETQYF
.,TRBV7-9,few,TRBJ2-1,TGTGCCAGCAGCTTTAGTAGCTCCTACAATGAGCAGTTCTTC,CASSFSSSYNEQFF
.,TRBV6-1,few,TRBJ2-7,TGTGCCAGCAGTGAAGGTGGTTTCCTGCAGTACTTC,CASSEGGFLQYF
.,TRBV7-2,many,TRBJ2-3,TGTGCCAGCAGCTTAACCATGGGTGCAGATACGCAGTATTTT,CASSLTMGADTQYF
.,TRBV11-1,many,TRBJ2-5,TGTGCCAGCAGCTTACTTACTGTGGGAGGGGGGGAGACCCAGTACTTC,CASSLLTVGGGETQYF
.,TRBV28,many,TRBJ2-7,TGTGCCAGCAAACTGAACCTTGGGACGGGGGTCTACGAGCAGTACTTC,CASKLNLGTGVYEQYF
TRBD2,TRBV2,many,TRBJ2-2,TGTGCCAGCAGTGATGACGGACTAGCGGGAGTGCTGTCCGGGGAGCTGTTTTTT,CASSDDGLAGVLSGELFF
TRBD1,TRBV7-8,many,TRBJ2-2,TGTGCCAGCAGCGGACAGGGGTCCTACACCGGGGAGCTGTTTTTT,CASSGQGSYTGELFF
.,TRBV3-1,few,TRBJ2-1,TGTGCCAGCAGCCAAGGACTGTACAATGAGCAGTTCTTC,CASSQGLYNEQFF
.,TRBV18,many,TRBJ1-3,TGTGCCAGCTCATTCGGACAGTCCCGCTCTGGAAACACCATATATTTT,CASSFGQSRSGNTIYF
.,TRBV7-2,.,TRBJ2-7,TGTGTCAGCAGCTTACAGGGTAGTCCCTACGAGCAGTACTTC,CVSSLQGSPYEQYF
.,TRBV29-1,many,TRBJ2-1,TGCAGCGTTGGGAACACAGGAGCCAATGAGCAGTTCTTC,CSVGNTGANEQFF
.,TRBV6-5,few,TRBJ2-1,TGTGCCAGCAGTTATGGAGGGGGCTACAATGAGCAGTTCTTC,CASSYGGGYNEQFF
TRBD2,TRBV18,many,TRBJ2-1,TGTGCCAGCTCAACTAGGTCCAGCGGGAGCTTAAATGAGCAGTTCTTC,CASSTRSSGSLNEQFF
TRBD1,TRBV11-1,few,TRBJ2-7,TGTGCCAGCAGCTATGGGACAGGTCCCTACGAGCAGTACTTC,CASSYGTGPYEQYF
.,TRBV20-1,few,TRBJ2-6,TGCAGTGCTAGACAGGGGACCTCTGGGGCCAACGTCCTGACTTTC,CSARQGTSGANVLTF
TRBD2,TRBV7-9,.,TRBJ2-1,TGTGCCAGCAGCCCGAGCGGGACCTACAATGAGCAGTTCTTC,CASSPSGTYNEQFF
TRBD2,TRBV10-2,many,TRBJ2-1,TGCGCCAGCAGTGAGTCACTAGCGGGAGTCTCCTACAATGAGCAGTTCTTC,CASSESLAGVSYNEQFF
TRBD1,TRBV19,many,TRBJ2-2,TGTGCCAGTAGTGTCAGGGGACAGGGGACCAGGGAGCTGTTTTTT,CASSVRGQGTRELFF
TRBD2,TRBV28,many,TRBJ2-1,TGTGCCAGCACGTCGGGAGGAGGGAACAATGAGCAGTTCTTC,CASTSGGGNNEQFF
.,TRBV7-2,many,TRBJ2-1,TGTGCCAGCAGCTCTAGACGGGACTTCTACAATGAGCAGTTCTTC,CASSSRRDFYNEQFF